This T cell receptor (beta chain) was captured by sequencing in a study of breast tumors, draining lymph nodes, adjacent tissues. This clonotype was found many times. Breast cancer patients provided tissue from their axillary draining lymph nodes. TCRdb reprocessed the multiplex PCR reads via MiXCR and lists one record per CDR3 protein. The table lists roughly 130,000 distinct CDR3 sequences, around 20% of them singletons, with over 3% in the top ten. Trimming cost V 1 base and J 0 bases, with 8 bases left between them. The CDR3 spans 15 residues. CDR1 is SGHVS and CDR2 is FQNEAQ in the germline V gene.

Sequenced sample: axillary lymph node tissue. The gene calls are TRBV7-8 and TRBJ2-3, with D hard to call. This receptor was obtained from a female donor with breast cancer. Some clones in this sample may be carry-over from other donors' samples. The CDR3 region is CASSLDTASTDTQYF. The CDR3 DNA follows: TGTGCCAGCAGCTTAGACACAGCTAGCACAGATACGCAGTATTTT. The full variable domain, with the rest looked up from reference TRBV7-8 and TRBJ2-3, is GAGVSQSPRYKVAKRGQDVALRCDPISGHVSLFWYQQALGQGPEFLTYFQNEAQLDKSGLPSDRFFAERPEGSVSTLKIQRTQQEDSAVYLCASSLDTASTDTQYFGPGTRLTVL.